This T cell receptor (beta chain) is drawn from a study of cytomegalovirus exposure and HLA in healthy donors (dated by TCRdb to 2016 to 2017). Describing the broader study: In an earlier analysis of around 540 of the donors, approximately 300 Gb of sequence data and 90 million to 120 million unique TCR beta sequences from about 180 million T cells were reported. In addition to the first cohort of 650 to 750 subjects, a separate validation cohort of approximately 130 different subjects was used. On average, roughly 250,000 unique TCR beta nucleotide sequences were sequenced per donor among a few hundred genotyped donors of the cohort, with 15% to 20% of those sequences being non-productive. To decide whether each TCR beta V gene segment behaved as functional or pseudogenic, an earlier analysis of some 600 of the donors relied on high-throughput TCR beta sequencing. Five DR-DQ haplotypes were treated as single units for association and clustering because of strong linkage in the cohort. Donor age, sex, ethnicity and CMV serostatus were collected together with the repertoire data. Typing coverage varied by locus: about 620-630 donors for A, B, C, DRB1 and DQB1; 522 for DQA1; over 600 for DPA1; 400 to 480 for DPB1. A later genetic analysis took genome-wide SNP genotypes for about 65% of the 666 donors and used that subset as a discovery cohort. A later analysis re-analyzed previously published TCR beta repertoires from about 600 donors and added high-resolution HLA genotyping to study TCR occurrence patterns. The study used immunosequencing to profile the T cell repertoires of 670 or so subjects and linked those repertoires to cytomegalovirus serostatus. Around 300 gigabases of sequencing data and approximately 85 million unique TCR sequences were included in an early release covering roughly 600 HLA-typed donors. Of the 300 to 400 genotyped donors, approximately 82% fell in the genetic ancestry cluster associated with self-reported Caucasian donors. In the later analysis, no new phenotypic data were used to find candidate immune exposures; instead, reliance was placed on TCR beta sequences and their occurrence across donors. Class I and class II HLA loci were covered by the typing at four-digit resolution. The study aimed to test whether cataloging public T cell receptors could reveal signatures of past pathogen exposure. Every discovery cohort repertoire had been produced on one sequencing platform. The study combined high-throughput TCR immunosequencing, statistical association of individual TCRs with disease status, and machine learning to predict cytomegalovirus infection status.

What the research found in general, with its limitations: Linkage disequilibrium might explain the correlated functional status among segregating V segments, but an unknown experimental factor could not be excluded. Because counts were too low, more than 15 rarely observed V segments, including chromosome 9 orphons, were left out of the earlier analysis of about 500 of the donors. Assigning TCR associations to individual alleles was difficult when HLA alleles, especially DR and DQ, strongly co-occurred. Most CMV-associated TCR beta chains appeared to be HLA-restricted in a later analysis, and the HLA associations seemed to be driven largely by CMV exposure. Some IMGT-functional V segments, including TRBV6-2 and TRBV6-3, could not be distinguished by the 87-base-pair reads and were therefore excluded. In an earlier analysis of several hundred of the donors, most TCR beta V segments were observed in productive rearrangements about 87% or about 30% of the time, broadly matching IMGT annotations. According to a later analysis, TCR association rates differed among HLA loci, with DRB1 alleles showing the most associated TCRs and HLA-C alleles showing the fewest. A further reported finding was that TCR beta sequences accurately predicted the HLA-A and HLA-B alleles for most subjects in the first cohort. A total of fewer than 200 TCR beta chains were listed by the study as associated with cytomegalovirus. At a false discovery rate of 0.05, a later analysis linked 15,000 to 20,000 TCR beta sequences to specific HLA alleles. Most TCR sequences were observed very rarely across donors, whereas some public TCRs were present in many individuals. CMV serostatus was the only immune exposure information available for the cohort. Compared with equally common non-associated chains, HLA-associated TCR beta chains in a later analysis were more clonally expanded and had lower generation probabilities. According to a later analysis, parvovirus B19, influenza, CMV and Epstein-Barr virus appeared linked to several top co-occurrence clusters. Because HLA typing was unavailable for some donors at each locus, only the typed subset was used in association tests. A cluster of highly shared sequence variants was judged likely to represent a technical artifact of the sequencing pipeline. Three of the identified cytomegalovirus-associated TCR beta chains were confirmed in vitro to be specific for cytomegalovirus antigens. Compared with the approximately 710-donor mean, donors in an Asian-associated ancestry cluster had fewer N-insertions in productive TCRs, according to a later genetic analysis. Only TCR beta chains were sequenced in this cohort, and the absence of alpha or paired-chain data limited detectable features. The authors suggested that the approach could potentially be generalized to other disease states and immunological phenotypes. In both the original and validation cohorts, the classifier was reported to diagnose cytomegalovirus status with high specificity and sensitivity. The presence/absence analyses assumed that sequencing depth was roughly uniform across donors, and that assumption may not be true. V-gene and J-gene trimming of TCR beta chains was associated with a missense DCLRE1C variant in a later genetic analysis, and the association was replicated in an independent cohort.

Receptor amplification or capture employed the immunoSEQ multiplex PCR assay. A mixture of 60 forward primers for TCR Vbeta segments and 13 reverse primers for TCR Jbeta segments was used in the multiplex PCR. The CDR3 region of rearranged TCR beta genes was amplified from genomic DNA by a multiplex PCR assay. Amplified TCR beta libraries were sequenced as 87-base-pair reads on the Illumina HiSeq System. The study's own analysis went as follows. A later analysis tallied 75 million to 95 million unique TCR beta chains across the approximately 670 repertoires, and around 12 million of those chains were shared by two or more donors. Raw reads were error-corrected and collapsed into unique sequences with a nearest-neighbor algorithm that merged closely related sequences to remove PCR and sequencing errors. V, D and J gene segments were assigned by aligning CDR3 sequences to IMGT reference sequences. For a sequence to be retained, a match of at least six nucleotides was required to both a V gene segment and a J gene segment. A rearrangement counted as productive if the CDR3 had no stop codons and remained in frame with V and J, and every other rearrangement counted as non-productive. CDR3 was defined by IMGT convention, running from the second conserved V-encoded cysteine to the conserved J-encoded phenylalanine. The earlier analysis of about 620 of the donors excluded sequences that lacked an unambiguous match to a single V gene segment. In an earlier analysis of a few hundred of the donors, V segments were called functional above 56.7% productive rearrangements and were called segregating when the between-donor standard deviation exceeded 5%. To diagnose cytomegalovirus status from the catalog of TCR beta chain sequences, a statistical classification framework was built. In a later analysis, TCR nucleotide sequences were compared against IMGT/GENE-DB human TR gene sequences so that V and J genes could be assigned. In a later analysis, CDR3 sequences and most-parsimonious VDJ recombination scenarios were assigned using the TCRdist pipeline. In a later analysis, every TCR beta chain was defined by the combination of its CDR3 amino acid sequence and its V-gene family, and reads without a unique V-gene family were dropped. To address suspected cross-contamination and a sequencing artifact, a later analysis removed 592 highly shared, low-generation-probability nucleotide sequences. In a later analysis, a clonal expansion index was calculated for each public chain from normalized within-repertoire ranks of inferred template counts. Generation probabilities in a later analysis came from a VDJ recombination model fitted to out-of-frame rearrangements, and those results were checked against IGoR. In a later analysis, TCR-TCR, TCR-HLA and TCR-CMV co-occurrence was scored with hypergeometric tests, and a repertoire-size bias correction was applied to TCR pairs. False discovery rates were estimated in a later analysis by permuting HLA or CMV assignments 20 times. In a later analysis, co-occurring TCRs were grouped using DBSCAN, with TCRdist sequence similarity added in when clustering inside HLA-allele-positive subsets. Repertoires with fewer than 30,000 or more than 120,000 public chains were left out of co-occurrence clustering, as were a handful of repertoires with anomalous nucleotide sharing. This is the immuneACCESS table as TCRdb keeps it, with only in-frame sequences that have V and J called. A part of the clones is gone; compared with another copy, unresolved V genes explain less than half, and the rest is unexplained. V, J and clone size reflect that table, while D and trimming were determined from the DNA. This sample is represented by fewer than 300,000 clones; 80% of them were singletons. The leading ten clones occupy about 0.3% of the sample.

A remark on this clone: Its binding antigen is unknown. No much larger clone exists at a distance of one base, and base qualities are not known.

In total, about 650 healthy bone marrow donors made up the cohort. Cohort members were all nominally healthy when sampled, although unrecorded immune exposures were likely present. The donor tested CMV seronegative and was one of the 352 seronegative cohort members. A peripheral blood sample was collected from each donor, and TCR beta sequencing was performed on peripheral blood mononuclear cells. Genomic DNA extraction from the blood cell samples was performed with the Qiagen DNeasy Blood Extraction Kit. Cut back by 2 bases and 0 bases, the V and J ends lie 11 bases apart. From the cysteine up to the phenylalanine, the CDR3 has a length of 15 residues. Left in the record is the CDR3 DNA by itself, 45 bases read in frame from the first base. As encoded in the germline V gene (reference sequence), CDR1 is GTSNPN while CDR2 is SVGIG.

This TCR was sampled from a girl between 2 and 10 years old in good health and CMV-seronegative. Sequencing input: PBMCs. The rearranged segments are TRBV30 and TRBJ2-1, with the D gene not clear enough to name. DNA sequence: TGTGCCTGGAGTCGGCGGAAGAGCTCCTACAATGAGCAGTTCTTC. Translated, this gives CAWSRRKSSYNEQFF.